This T cell receptor (beta chain) stems from a study of follicular helper T cells after annual influenza vaccination. CDR3 size: 15 residues. Germline V gene sequence: CDR1 LNHDA, CDR2 SQIVND (reference sequence). Trimming took 8 bases from V and 8 from J; bases not matched to a gene: 14. TCRdb keeps only in-frame clones here, not all; method: immunoSEQ multiplex PCR. The sample records some 800 clones, about 81% being singletons. Time point defined: 2015-2016 season, 7 days after influenza vaccination. Donors with HIV/AIDS, active malignancy, immunomodulators or active illness were excluded. This rearrangement joins TRBV19 to TRBJ2-1; 8 positions agree with TRBD2. The source material was CXCR5+ CD38+ circulating T follicular helper cells from blood, sampled 7 days after influenza vaccination. Subset denoted: circulating Tfh, non-naive CD4+CXCR5+PD-1+ (ICOS+CD38+ or ICOS-CD38-). The sequence was obtained from an adult who received the influenza vaccine. The CDR3 region is CASSARGGATDEQFF. The CDR3, as DNA: TGTGCCAGTTCCGCTCGGGGGGGGGCGACCGATGAGCAGTTCTTC.